Each of the 2 T cell receptor beta chains below was sequenced from the same sample in a study of blood T cell repertoires in COVID-19. Libraries were prepared by immunoSEQ multiplex PCR; TCRdb keeps only in-frame clonotypes and omits some of them. The data show some 110,000 clones, around 88% seen once. Sequencing input: peripheral blood. All receptors derive from a human donor in a cohort sampled during active COVID-19.

This sequence joins TRBV2 and TRBJ1-1; 7 nucleotides match TRBD1. The CDR3 consists of 13 residues. With 5 bases clipped from V and 2 bases from J, the junction kept 2 bases outside the gene matches. The germline V gene encodes CDR1 SNHLY and CDR2 FYNNEI. The CDR3, as DNA: TGTGCCAGCAGTTACAGGGGTAACACTGAAGCTTTCTTT. This gives the protein CASSYRGNTEAFF.

The genes are TRBV12-3 or TRBV12-4 and TRBJ1-5, with D unclear. This CDR3 spans 13 amino acids. V dropped 6 bases and J dropped 5 bases, with 11 bases sitting between them. The CDR3 region has the DNA TGTGCCAGCAGCCCGGGTCAACATCAGCCCCAGCATTTT. It translates to CASSPGQHQPQHF.